A selection of T cell receptor beta chains follows, all from one sample in a study of CD8 T cells in ankylosing spondylitis. A single record per CDR3 protein comes from TCRdb applying MiXCR to the 5' RACE reads. The data show over 700,000 distinct CDR3 sequences, under 20% seen once. Material for sequencing was blood, either unsorted or a sorted T cell fraction (not recorded which). The receptors were sampled from a male donor with ankylosing spondylitis. Each CDR3 is given with its conserved first and last residue. The order of the fields is CDR3 length, clone size, J gene, D gene, V gene, CDR3 DNA, CDR3 protein. A D gene is named only where the DNA matches it firmly. Clone size appears in some rows only: once, few, many, or a class for an expanded clone.

13	-	TRBJ2-3	-	TRBV29-1	TGCAGCGTTGAAAGCCCTCCAACAGATACGCAGTATTTT	CSVESPPTDTQYF
14	few	TRBJ1-2	TRBD1	TRBV12-3/TRBV12-4	TGTGCCAGCAGGTTTTCCGGGACAGACTATGGCTACACCTTC	CASRFSGTDYGYTF
12	-	TRBJ2-7	-	TRBV7-9	TGTGCCAGCAGGTTCGGACCTTACGAGCAGTACTTC	CASRFGPYEQYF
15	-	TRBJ2-1	TRBD2	TRBV5-6	TGTGCCAGCAGCTTGGCCGGGACTAGCTACGGTGAGCAGTTCTTC	CASSLAGTSYGEQFF
14	-	TRBJ2-7	-	TRBV2	TGTGCCAGCGTCTTACCTTCGGGGTCCTACGAGCAGTACTTC	CASVLPSGSYEQYF
13	few	TRBJ2-1	TRBD1	TRBV24-1	TGTGCCACCAGTGATCCTACAGGGGCTGAGCAGTTCTTC	CATSDPTGAEQFF
14	-	TRBJ2-7	-	TRBV11-2	TGTGCCAGCAGTCGAACCGGGACTGGCTACGAGCAGTACTTC	CASSRTGTGYEQYF
14	-	TRBJ1-6	-	TRBV5-6	TGTGCCAGCAGCTTGGACGTCCTTGGGGGACCCCTCCACTTT	CASSLDVLGGPLHF
13	few	TRBJ2-1	-	TRBV10-3	TGTGCCATCAGTGAGTCTAGAGAACGTGAGCAGTTCTTC	CAISESREREQFF
14	few	TRBJ1-1	-	TRBV5-1	TGCGCCAGCAGCTTGTCCTGGGGGAGCACTGAAGCTTTCTTT	CASSLSWGSTEAFF
15	many	TRBJ2-4	TRBD2	TRBV20-1	TGCAGTGCCCTAGCGGGAGACGGCGTCAAAAACATTCAGTACTTC	CSALAGDGVKNIQYF
16	-	TRBJ2-1	-	TRBV7-9	TGTGCCAGCAGCTTAGCGCTAATTGGAGGGGCCAATGAGCAGTTCTTC	CASSLALIGGANEQFF
14	few	TRBJ2-5	TRBD2	TRBV10-2	TGCGCCAGCAGTGAGCTAGCGGGGGAAGAGTCCCAGTACTTC	CASSELAGEESQYF
14	-	TRBJ2-7	TRBD2	TRBV29-1	TGCAGCGTTGTGAATTTTGCGGGAGCGGACGAGCAGTACTTC	CSVVNFAGADEQYF
13	few	TRBJ1-1	-	TRBV20-1	TGCAGTGCTAGTCCCGGGAGGAACACTGAAGCTTTCTTT	CSASPGRNTEAFF
16	many	TRBJ2-2	-	TRBV4-2	TGTGCCAGCAGCCAAGAGGTAGCTTCATACACCGGGGAGCTGTTTTTT	CASSQEVASYTGELFF
14	-	TRBJ2-3	-	TRBV29-1	TGCAGCGTCTCCGGGACGCCGAGCACAGATACGCAGTATTTT	CSVSGTPSTDTQYF
11	many	TRBJ1-1	-	TRBV5-6	TGTGCCAGCAGCTCCGACACTGAAGCTTTCTTT	CASSSDTEAFF
15	-	TRBJ2-1	-	TRBV10-3	TGTGCCATCAGGGAGGGGCGAGCGCAATACAATGAGCAGTTCTTC	CAIREGRAQYNEQFF
14	many	TRBJ2-2	-	TRBV20-1	TGCAGTGCTAGAGAGGGCGCGGGTACCGGGGAGCTGTTTTTT	CSAREGAGTGELFF
15	-	TRBJ2-7	TRBD2	TRBV13	TGTGCCAGCAGCCAGAGACTAGCGGGGTTCTACGAGCAGTACTTC	CASSQRLAGFYEQYF
13	many	TRBJ1-1	-	TRBV12-3/TRBV12-4	TGTGCCAGCTCAAAAGTCCGGGACCGGAAAGCTTTCTTT	CASSKVRDRKAFF
14	few	TRBJ1-1	-	TRBV4-2	TGTGCCAGCAGCCGGTGGGATTTGAACACTGAAGCTTTCTTT	CASSRWDLNTEAFF
14	-	TRBJ2-5	TRBD1	TRBV4-1	TGCGCCAGCAGTCTGGGACAGACCCAAGAGACCCAGTACTTC	CASSLGQTQETQYF
16	few	TRBJ2-3	-	TRBV21-1	TGTGCCAGCAACTCGACACAGACGGATAGCACAGATACGCAGTATTTT	CASNSTQTDSTDTQYF
13	few	TRBJ2-1	-	TRBV20-1	TGCAGTGCTAGAGACCGACAGGTGAATGAGCAGTTCTTC	CSARDRQVNEQFF
15	few	TRBJ1-1	-	TRBV7-2	TGTGCCAGCAGCTCTATGGGGGGGGTTAACACTGAAGCTTTCTTT	CASSSMGGVNTEAFF
14	few	TRBJ2-1	-	TRBV3-1	TGTGCCAGCAGCCAACCAGACGGATCCAATGAGCAGTTCTTC	CASSQPDGSNEQFF
17	-	TRBJ1-5	TRBD1	TRBV7-3	TGTGCCAGCAGCGCAAACCCGGGACAGCGAAGCAATCAGCCCCAGCATTTT	CASSANPGQRSNQPQHF
15	-	TRBJ1-5	-	TRBV4-2	TGTGCCAGCAGCCAAGATCTTGATCACAATCAGCCCCAGCATTTT	CASSQDLDHNQPQHF
17	-	TRBJ2-1	TRBD2	TRBV20-1	TGCAGTGCTAGAGCAGGACTAGCGGGAGTGATAGACAATGAGCAGTTCTTC	CSARAGLAGVIDNEQFF
14	-	TRBJ1-1	-	TRBV10-3	TGTGCCATCAGTGTAGGGGACAAGAACACTGAAGCTTTCTTT	CAISVGDKNTEAFF
15	-	TRBJ2-1	-	TRBV12-3/TRBV12-4	TGTGCCAGCAGTTTGCTAAGCGGCTCCTACAATGAGCAGTTCTTC	CASSLLSGSYNEQFF
15	many	TRBJ2-1	-	TRBV20-1	TGCAGTGCCCTTAGGGCGGGAAACTCCTACAATGAGCAGTTCTTC	CSALRAGNSYNEQFF
15	-	TRBJ2-1	TRBD1	TRBV29-1	TGCAGCGTAGGGCGGGGACAGGGAACCTACAATGAGCAGTTCTTC	CSVGRGQGTYNEQFF
16	once	TRBJ2-3	-	TRBV6-5	TGTGCCAGCAGTTCCCAGGTGGTGATGGGGACAGATACGCAGTATTTT	CASSSQVVMGTDTQYF
12	-	TRBJ2-1	-	TRBV7-9	TGTGCCAGCAGCTCCCTTGACAATGAGCAGTTCTTC	CASSSLDNEQFF
15	few	TRBJ2-7	TRBD1	TRBV27	TGTGCCAGCAGTTTGCTGGACAGGGGGCACTACGAGCAGTACTTC	CASSLLDRGHYEQYF
11	-	TRBJ2-5	-	TRBV20-1	TGCAGTGCCCGGACTGAAGAGACCCAGTACTTC	CSARTEETQYF
12	-	TRBJ2-3	-	TRBV20-1	TGCAGTGCTAGCGGTTACACAGATACGCAGTATTTT	CSASGYTDTQYF
17	few	TRBJ1-3	TRBD1	TRBV5-1	TGCGCCAGCAGCCGCCAGGGGACAGGGGAGTATGGAAACACCACATATTTT	CASSRQGTGEYGNTTYF
14	few	TRBJ2-3	TRBD2	TRBV20-1	TGCAGTGCTCGGACTAGCCCGACTGAAAATACGCAGTATTTT	CSARTSPTENTQYF
13	many	TRBJ1-5	-	TRBV12-3/TRBV12-4	TGTGCCAGCAGTTTGTCGGGGACCCAGCCCCAGCATTTT	CASSLSGTQPQHF
13	few	TRBJ2-7	-	TRBV7-3	TGTGCCAGCAGCATGGGGGACTGGGGAGAGCAGTACTTC	CASSMGDWGEQYF
13	-	TRBJ2-1	-	TRBV2	TGTGCCAGCAGACACAGGGTTTACAATGAGCAGTTCTTC	CASRHRVYNEQFF
14	-	TRBJ1-2	-	TRBV20-1	TGCAGTGCTAGGGCCCCTCAGGAGAACTATGGCTACACCTTC	CSARAPQENYGYTF
15	few	TRBJ2-1	TRBD2	TRBV20-1	TGCAGTGCTAGAGCTCCTAGCGGGAGGGCCGGGGAGCAGTTCTTC	CSARAPSGRAGEQFF
15	many	TRBJ1-1	-	TRBV5-6	TGTGCCAGCAGCGAACAGGGTAGTTTAAACACTGAAGCTTTCTTT	CASSEQGSLNTEAFF